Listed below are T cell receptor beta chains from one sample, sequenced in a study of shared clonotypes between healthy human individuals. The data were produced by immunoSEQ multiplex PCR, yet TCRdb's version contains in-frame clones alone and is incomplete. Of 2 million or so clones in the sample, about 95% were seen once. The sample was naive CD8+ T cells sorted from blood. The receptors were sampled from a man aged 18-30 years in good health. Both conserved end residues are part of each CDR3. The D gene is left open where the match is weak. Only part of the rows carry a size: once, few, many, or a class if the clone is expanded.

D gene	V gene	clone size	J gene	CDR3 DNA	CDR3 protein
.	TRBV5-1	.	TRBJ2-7	TGCGCCAGCAGCTTGGACTGGAGACCTAGTTACGAGCAGTACTTC	CASSLDWRPSYEQYF
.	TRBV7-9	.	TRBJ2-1	TGTGCCAGCAGCCCCGGACTGCCTGCCTACAATGAGCAGTTCTTC	CASSPGLPAYNEQFF
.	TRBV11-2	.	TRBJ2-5	TGTGCCAGCAGCACGACATTAGCGGTAGGAGAGACCCAGTACTTC	CASSTTLAVGETQYF
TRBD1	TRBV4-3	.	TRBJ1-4	TGCGCCAGCAGCCAAGATCAGGGGGGGGGTATCACTAATGAAAAACTGTTTTTT	CASSQDQGGGITNEKLFF
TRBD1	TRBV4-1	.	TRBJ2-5	TGCGCCAGCAGCCAAGTTGGGACAGTCCTCCAAGAGACCCAGTACTTC	CASSQVGTVLQETQYF
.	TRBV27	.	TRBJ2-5	TGTGCCAGCAGTTTATCGACTCTAAGGGGTACAGAGACCCAGTACTTC	CASSLSTLRGTETQYF
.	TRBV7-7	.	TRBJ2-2	TGTGCTAGCAGCTGGGGGCACACCGGGGAGCTGTTTTTT	CASSWGHTGELFF
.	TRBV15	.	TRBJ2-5	TGTGCCACCAGCAGAGATATAGTGATTTCGGAGGGCCCACAGACCCAGTACTTC	CATSRDIVISEGPQTQYF
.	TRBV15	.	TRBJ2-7	TGTGCCACCAGCAGCGACAGCTACAGGGACTCCTACGAGCAGTACTTC	CATSSDSYRDSYEQYF
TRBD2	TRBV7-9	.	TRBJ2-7	TGTGCCAGCAGTTTTGGGCGGGGGATCTCCTACGAGCAGTACTTC	CASSFGRGISYEQYF
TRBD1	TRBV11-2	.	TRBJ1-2	TGTGCCAGCAGCTTAGATCAAGGGACAGGTACCCTCTGGAACTATGGCTACACCTTC	CASSLDQGTGTLWNYGYTF
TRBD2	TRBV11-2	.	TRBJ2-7	TGTGCCAGCAGCTGGGGGACTAGCGGCCACTACGAGCAGTACTTC	CASSWGTSGHYEQYF
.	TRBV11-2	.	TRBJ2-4	TGTGCCAGCAGCCCCACTGACATTCAGTACTTC	CASSPTDIQYF
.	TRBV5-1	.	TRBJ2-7	TGCGCCAGCAGCTTGGAAAGGACCTACGAGCAGTACTTC	CASSLERTYEQYF
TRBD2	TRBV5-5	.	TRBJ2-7	TGTGCCAGCAGCTTGCAGGATCCCTGGCGGGGGTCCTACGAGCAGTACTTC	CASSLQDPWRGSYEQYF
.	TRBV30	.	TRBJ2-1	TGTGCCTGGAGAGGGGCGGAAAGCTCCTACAATGAGCAGTTCTTC	CAWRGAESSYNEQFF
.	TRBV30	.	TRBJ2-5	TGTGCCTGGAGTGTAGACCTAGTTGAAGAGACCCAGTACTTC	CAWSVDLVEETQYF
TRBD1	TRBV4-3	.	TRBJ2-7	TGCGCCAGCAGCCAAAACAGGGGGTCCTACGAGCAGTACTTC	CASSQNRGSYEQYF
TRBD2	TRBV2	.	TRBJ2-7	TGTGCCAGCAGGGAACTAGCGGGGCCCTACGAGCAGTACTTC	CASRELAGPYEQYF
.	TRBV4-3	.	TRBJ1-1	TGCGCCAGCAGCCAAGAAGGAGTAAACACTGAAGCTTTCTTT	CASSQEGVNTEAFF
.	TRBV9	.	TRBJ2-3	TGTGCCAGCAGCCAGCGAAAGGTCACAGATACGCAGTATTTT	CASSQRKVTDTQYF
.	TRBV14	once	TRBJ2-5	TGTGCCAGCAGCCAAGATCAAAAGACCCAGTACTTC	CASSQDQKTQYF
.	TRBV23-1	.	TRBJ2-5	TGCGCCAGCAGTCCCTCCGCTTGGCACGAGACCCAGTACTTC	CASSPSAWHETQYF
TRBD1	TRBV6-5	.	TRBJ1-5	TGTGCCAGCAGTACGACAGGGGCCTCAAATCAGCCCCAGCATTTT	CASSTTGASNQPQHF
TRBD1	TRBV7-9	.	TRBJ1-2	TGTGCCAGCAGCTCCGACTCAGGGGGCCATGGCTACACCTTC	CASSSDSGGHGYTF
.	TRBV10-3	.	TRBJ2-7	TGTGCCATCAGTGACACAGGACAAATAAGCTCCTACGAGCAGTACTTC	CAISDTGQISSYEQYF
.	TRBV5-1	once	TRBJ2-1	TGCGCCAGCAGCTTGGTTCCGAGGGCTGTCAAACAAGATTACAATGAGCAGTTCTTC	CASSLVPRAVKQDYNEQFF
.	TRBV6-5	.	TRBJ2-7	TGTGCCAGCAGTTATGGCACAGGGGGGGGAGGGGAGCAGTACTTC	CASSYGTGGGGEQYF
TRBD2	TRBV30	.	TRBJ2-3	TGTGCCTGGAGCGGTAGCGGGGGGGCCGGAGATACGCAGTATTTT	CAWSGSGGAGDTQYF
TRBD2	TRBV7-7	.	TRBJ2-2	TGTGCTAGCAGCGTTGGACTAGGGGCCGGGGAGCTGTTTTTT	CASSVGLGAGELFF
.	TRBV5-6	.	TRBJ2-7	TGTGCCAGCAGTCAGGCAGGTCAAAACGAGCAGTACTTC	CASSQAGQNEQYF
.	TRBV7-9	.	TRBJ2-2	TGTGCCAGCAGCTTGGCGGACGGGGAGCTGTTTTTT	CASSLADGELFF
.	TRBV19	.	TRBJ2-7	TGTGCCAGTAGTATAGATGGGGGCAGAACCTACGAGCAGTACTTC	CASSIDGGRTYEQYF
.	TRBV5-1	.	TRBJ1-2	TGCGCCAGCAGCTTGGGGCCGGGAGACTATGGCTACACCTTC	CASSLGPGDYGYTF
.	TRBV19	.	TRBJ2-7	TGTGCCAGTAGCGCGGATTCGGCCGAGCAGTACTTC	CASSADSAEQYF